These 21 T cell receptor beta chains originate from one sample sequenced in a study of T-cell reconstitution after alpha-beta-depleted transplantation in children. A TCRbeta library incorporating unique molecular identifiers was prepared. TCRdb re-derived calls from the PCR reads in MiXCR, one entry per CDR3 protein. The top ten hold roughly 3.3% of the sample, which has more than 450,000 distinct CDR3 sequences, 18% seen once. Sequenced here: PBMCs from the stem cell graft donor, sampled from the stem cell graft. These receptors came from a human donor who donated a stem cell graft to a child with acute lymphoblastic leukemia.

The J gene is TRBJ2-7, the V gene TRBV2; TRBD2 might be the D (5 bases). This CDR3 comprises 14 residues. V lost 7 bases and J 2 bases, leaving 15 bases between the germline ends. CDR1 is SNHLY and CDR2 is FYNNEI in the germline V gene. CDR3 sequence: CASKTANGAYEQYF. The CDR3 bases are TGTGCCAGCAAGACTGCTAACGGGGCCTACGAGCAGTACTTC.

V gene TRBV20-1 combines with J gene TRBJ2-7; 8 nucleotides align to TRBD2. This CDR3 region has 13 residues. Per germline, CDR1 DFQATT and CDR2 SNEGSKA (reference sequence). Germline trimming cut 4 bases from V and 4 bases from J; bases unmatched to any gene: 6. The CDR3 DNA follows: TGCAGTGCTAAGGAGGGCGGGAGGTACGAGCAGTACTTC. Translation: CSAKEGGRYEQYF.

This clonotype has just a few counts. This CDR3 is CASSEGQGAVYEQYF. DNA of the CDR3: TGTGCCAGCAGCGAGGGACAGGGGGCCGTCTACGAGCAGTACTTC. This sequence joins TRBV9 and TRBJ2-7; 12 bases are a match to TRBD1. Trimming cost V 3 bases and J 3 bases; bases outside gene matches: 4. The CDR3 covers 15 residues. Germline values: CDR1 SGDLS, CDR2 YYNGEE.

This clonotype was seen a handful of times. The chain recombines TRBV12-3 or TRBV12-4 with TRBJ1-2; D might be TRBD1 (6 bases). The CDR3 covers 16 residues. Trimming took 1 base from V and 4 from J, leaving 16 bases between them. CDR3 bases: TGTGCCAGCAGTTTAGATACTGGGGGCGGGAGCTATGGCTACACCTTC. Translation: CASSLDTGGGSYGYTF.

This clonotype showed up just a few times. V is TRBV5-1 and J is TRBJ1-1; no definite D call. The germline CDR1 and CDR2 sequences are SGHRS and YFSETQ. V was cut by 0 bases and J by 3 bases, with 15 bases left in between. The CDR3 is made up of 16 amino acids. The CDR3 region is CASSLALVSGDTEAFF. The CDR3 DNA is TGCGCCAGCAGCTTGGCCCTCGTATCCGGGGACACTGAAGCTTTCTTT.

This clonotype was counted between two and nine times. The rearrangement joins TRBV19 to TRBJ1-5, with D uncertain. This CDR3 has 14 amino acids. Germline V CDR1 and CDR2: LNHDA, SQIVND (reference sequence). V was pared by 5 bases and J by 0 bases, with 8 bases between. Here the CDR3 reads CASSAPHSNQPQHF. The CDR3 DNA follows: TGTGCCAGTAGTGCTCCACATAGCAATCAGCCCCAGCATTTT.

Here the CDR3 reads CASSYPRTSNTGELFF. CDR3 bases: TGTGCCAGCAGTTACCCCCGGACTTCTAACACCGGGGAGCTGTTTTTT. The genes are TRBV6-5 and TRBJ2-2, with a possible D match to TRBD2 (5 bases). Deletions cut 2 bases from V and 2 bases from J, with 12 bases between. The CDR3 has 16 amino acids. Germline CDR1 is MNHEY and CDR2 is SVGAGI.

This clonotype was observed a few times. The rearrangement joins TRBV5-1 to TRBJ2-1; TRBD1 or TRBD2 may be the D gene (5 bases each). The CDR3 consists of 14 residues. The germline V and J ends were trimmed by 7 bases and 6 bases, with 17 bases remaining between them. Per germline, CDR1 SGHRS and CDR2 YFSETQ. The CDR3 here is CASRSGPAPNEQFF. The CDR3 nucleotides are TGCGCCAGCCGGTCGGGGCCTGCGCCCAATGAGCAGTTCTTC.

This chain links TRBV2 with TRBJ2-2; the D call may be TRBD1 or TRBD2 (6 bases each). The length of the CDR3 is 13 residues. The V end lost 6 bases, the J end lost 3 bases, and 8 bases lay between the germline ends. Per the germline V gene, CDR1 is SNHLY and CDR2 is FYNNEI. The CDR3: CASREGDTGELFF. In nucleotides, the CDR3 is TGTGCCAGCAGGGAGGGGGACACCGGGGAGCTGTTTTTT.

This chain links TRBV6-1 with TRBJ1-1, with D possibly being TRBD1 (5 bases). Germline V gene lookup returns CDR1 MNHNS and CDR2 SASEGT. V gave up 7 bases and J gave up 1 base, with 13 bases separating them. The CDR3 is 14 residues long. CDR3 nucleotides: TGTGCCAGCACTCTTGGTGGGGGGAACACTGAAGCTTTCTTT. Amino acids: CASTLGGGNTEAFF.

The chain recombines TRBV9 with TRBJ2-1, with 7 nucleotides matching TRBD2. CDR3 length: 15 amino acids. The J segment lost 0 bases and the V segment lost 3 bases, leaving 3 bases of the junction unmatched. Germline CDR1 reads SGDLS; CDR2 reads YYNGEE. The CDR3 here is CASSGSGNSYNEQFF. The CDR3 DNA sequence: TGTGCCAGCAGCGGGAGCGGGAACTCCTACAATGAGCAGTTCTTC. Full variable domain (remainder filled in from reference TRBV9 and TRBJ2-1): DSGVTQTPKHLITATGQRVTLRCSPRSGDLSVYWYQQSLDQGLQFLIQYYNGEERAKGNILERFSAQQFPDLHSELNLSSLELGDSALYFCASSGSGNSYNEQFFGPGTRLTVL.

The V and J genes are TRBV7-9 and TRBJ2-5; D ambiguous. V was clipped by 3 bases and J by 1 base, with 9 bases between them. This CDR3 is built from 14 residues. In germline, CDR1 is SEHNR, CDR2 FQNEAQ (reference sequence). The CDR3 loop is CASSFKALQETQYF. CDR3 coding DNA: TGTGCCAGCAGCTTCAAGGCACTCCAAGAGACCCAGTACTTC.

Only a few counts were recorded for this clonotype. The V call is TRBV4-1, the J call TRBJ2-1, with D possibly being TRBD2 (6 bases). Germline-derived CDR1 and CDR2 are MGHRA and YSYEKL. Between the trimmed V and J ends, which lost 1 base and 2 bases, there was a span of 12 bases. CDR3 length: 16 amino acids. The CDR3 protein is CASSQGGAGPYNEQFF. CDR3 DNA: TGCGCCAGCAGCCAAGGGGGCGCGGGGCCCTACAATGAGCAGTTCTTC.

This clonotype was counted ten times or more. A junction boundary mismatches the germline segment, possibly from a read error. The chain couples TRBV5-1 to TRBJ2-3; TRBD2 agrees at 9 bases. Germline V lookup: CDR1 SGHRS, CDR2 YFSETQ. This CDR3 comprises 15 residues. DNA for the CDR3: TGTGCCAGCAGCCTATGGACTAGCGGCACAGATACGCAGTATTTT. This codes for CASSLWTSGTDTQYF.

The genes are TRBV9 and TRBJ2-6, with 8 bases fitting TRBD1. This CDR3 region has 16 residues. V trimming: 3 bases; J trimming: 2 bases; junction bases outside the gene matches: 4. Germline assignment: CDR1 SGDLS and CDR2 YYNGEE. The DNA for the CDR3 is TGTGCCAGCAGCGCCCTGGACAGGGCTGGGGCCAACGTCCTGACTTTC. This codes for CASSALDRAGANVLTF. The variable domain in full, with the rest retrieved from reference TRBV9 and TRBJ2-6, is DSGVTQTPKHLITATGQRVTLRCSPRSGDLSVYWYQQSLDQGLQFLIQYYNGEERAKGNILERFSAQQFPDLHSELNLSSLELGDSALYFCASSALDRAGANVLTFGAGSRLTVL.

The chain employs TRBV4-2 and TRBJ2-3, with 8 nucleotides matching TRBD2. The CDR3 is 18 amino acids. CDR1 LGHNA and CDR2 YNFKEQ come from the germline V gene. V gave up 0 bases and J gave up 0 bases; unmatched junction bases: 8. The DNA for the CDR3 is TGTGCCAGCAGCCAAGAGGGAGCTAGCGGGCCTAGCACAGATACGCAGTATTTT. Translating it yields CASSQEGASGPSTDTQYF.

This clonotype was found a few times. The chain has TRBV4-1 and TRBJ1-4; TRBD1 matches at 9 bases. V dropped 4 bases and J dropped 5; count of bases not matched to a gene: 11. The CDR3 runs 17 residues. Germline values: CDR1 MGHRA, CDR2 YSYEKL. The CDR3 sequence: CASSPDPAGTGNEKLFF. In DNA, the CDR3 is TGCGCCAGCAGCCCGGACCCCGCCGGGACAGGGAATGAAAAACTGTTTTTT.

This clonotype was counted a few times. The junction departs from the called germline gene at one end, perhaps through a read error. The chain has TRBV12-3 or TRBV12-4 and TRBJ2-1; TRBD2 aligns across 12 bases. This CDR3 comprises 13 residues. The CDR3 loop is CAGRTSGTNEQFF. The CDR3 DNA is TGTGCCGGCAGGACTAGCGGGACCAATGAGCAGTTCTTC.

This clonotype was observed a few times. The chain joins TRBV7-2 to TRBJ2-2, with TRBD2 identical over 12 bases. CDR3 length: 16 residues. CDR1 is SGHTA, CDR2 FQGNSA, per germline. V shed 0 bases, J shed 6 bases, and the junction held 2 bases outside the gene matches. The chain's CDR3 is CASSLAGLAGPGELFF. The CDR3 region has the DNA TGTGCCAGCAGCTTAGCTGGACTAGCGGGACCCGGGGAGCTGTTTTTT. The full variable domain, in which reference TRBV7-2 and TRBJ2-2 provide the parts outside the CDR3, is GAGVSQSPSNKVTEKGKDVELRCDPISGHTALYWYRQSLGQGLEFLIYFQGNSAPDKSGLPSDRFSAERTGGSVSTLTIQRTQQEDSAVYLCASSLAGLAGPGELFFGEGSRLTVL.

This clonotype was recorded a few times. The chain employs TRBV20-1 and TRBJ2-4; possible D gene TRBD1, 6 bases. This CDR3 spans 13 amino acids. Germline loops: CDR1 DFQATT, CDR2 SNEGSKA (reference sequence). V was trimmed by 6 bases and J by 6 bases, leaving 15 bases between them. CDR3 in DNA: TGCAGTGCATGGCGAATACAGGGAAACATTCAGTACTTC. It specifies CSAWRIQGNIQYF.

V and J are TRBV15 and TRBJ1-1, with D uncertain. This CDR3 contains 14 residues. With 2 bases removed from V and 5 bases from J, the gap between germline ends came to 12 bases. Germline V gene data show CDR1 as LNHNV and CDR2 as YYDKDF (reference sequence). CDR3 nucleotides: TGTGCCACCAGCAGATCGGACGATTGGACTGAAGCTTTCTTT. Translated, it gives CATSRSDDWTEAFF.